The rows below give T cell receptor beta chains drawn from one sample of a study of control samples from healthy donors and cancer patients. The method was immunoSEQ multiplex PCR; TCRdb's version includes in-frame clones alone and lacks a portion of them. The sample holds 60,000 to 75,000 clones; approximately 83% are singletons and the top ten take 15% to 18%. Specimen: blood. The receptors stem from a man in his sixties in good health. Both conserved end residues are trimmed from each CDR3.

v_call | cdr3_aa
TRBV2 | ASKTENTGELF
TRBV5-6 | ASSLRGTNYGYT
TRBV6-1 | ASSEVAGRHEQY
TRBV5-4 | ASSLNSGPNTGELF
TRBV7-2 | ATQGGGSSASYNEQF
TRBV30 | AWSLKVSGARGFADTQY
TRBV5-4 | ASSLAGGGQGVYEQF
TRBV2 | ASRGAANEKLF
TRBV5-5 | ASSRGLQETQY
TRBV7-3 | ASSLTSGDNEQF
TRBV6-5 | ASRPKGQGYSPLH
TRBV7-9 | ASSLDGVQPQH
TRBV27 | ASSPSINKNYEQY
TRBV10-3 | AISEGVSATTDTQY
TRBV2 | ASSEGVRGQQF
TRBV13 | ASSARWDNEQF
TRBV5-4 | ASSLDEDEANGETQY
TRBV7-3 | ASSLIGRSPGGGGTDTQY
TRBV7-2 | ASSLVWRVSYQDTQY
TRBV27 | ASSFLSGANVLT
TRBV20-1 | SASRGQRSNQPQH
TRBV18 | ASSPPQGGLEY
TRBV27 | ASSLGNRGLGVNTEAF
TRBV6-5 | ASSYSATGVNTIY
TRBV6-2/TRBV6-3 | ASSYSPARSSYEQY
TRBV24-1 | ATSDPPRLGHNEQF
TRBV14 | ASSQYITGELF
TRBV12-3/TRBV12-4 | ASSLWGEAF
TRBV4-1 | ASSQVSGTSYEQY
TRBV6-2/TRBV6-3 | ASSWGPPIGEQY